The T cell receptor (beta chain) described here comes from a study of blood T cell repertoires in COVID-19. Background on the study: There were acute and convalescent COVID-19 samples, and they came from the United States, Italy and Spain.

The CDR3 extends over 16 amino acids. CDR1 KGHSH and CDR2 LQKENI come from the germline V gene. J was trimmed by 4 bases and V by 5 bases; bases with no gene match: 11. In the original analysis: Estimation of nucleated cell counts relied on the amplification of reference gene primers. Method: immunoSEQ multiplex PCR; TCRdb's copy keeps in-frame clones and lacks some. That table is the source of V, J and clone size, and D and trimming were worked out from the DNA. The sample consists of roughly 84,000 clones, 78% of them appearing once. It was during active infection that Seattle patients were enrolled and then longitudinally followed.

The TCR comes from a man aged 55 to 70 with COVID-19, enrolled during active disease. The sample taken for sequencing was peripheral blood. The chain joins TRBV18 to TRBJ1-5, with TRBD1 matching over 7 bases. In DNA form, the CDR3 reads TGTGCCAGCTCAGCCCGGGACAGATTAGGAAATCAGCCCCAGCATTTT. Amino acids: CASSARDRLGNQPQHF.